These T cell receptor beta chains were read from a single sample in a study of response to subunit inactivated influenza vaccine. From the RT-PCR reads, TCRdb called clonotypes with MiXCR, one entry per CDR3 protein. In the table there are roughly 570,000 distinct CDR3 sequences, roughly 15% of which are singletons. The sequencing here drew on PBMCs from blood, taken roughly 13 days after vaccination. Every receptor here comes from a man in his fifties or sixties who received an inactivated influenza vaccine. CDR3s include the opening cysteine and the closing phenylalanine or tryptophan. D genes are given only for firm matches. For some rows the clone size is stated as once, few or many, or as a class when expanded; others skip it.

>TRBJ2-7|few|TRBV12-3/TRBV12-4|.
TGTGCCAGCAGCCCACCGTCGGGATACGGGACCTACGAGCAGTACTTC
CASSPPSGYGTYEQYF
>TRBJ1-5|few|TRBV29-1|.
TGCAGCGTTGCGGGACACAATCAGCCCCAGCATTTT
CSVAGHNQPQHF
>TRBJ2-7|few|TRBV12-3/TRBV12-4|.
TGTGCCAGCAGTTTGACCCCAGGGAACGAGCAGTACTTC
CASSLTPGNEQYF
>TRBJ2-1|.|TRBV20-1|TRBD2
TGCAGTGCTGATCGGGGGGGCCTCTACAATGAGCAGTTCTTC
CSADRGGLYNEQFF
>TRBJ2-7|.|TRBV10-3|TRBD2
TGTGCCATCAGTGAGTTTGCGGGAGGACCTCTCGAGCAGTACTTC
CAISEFAGGPLEQYF
>TRBJ2-3|few|TRBV5-6|TRBD1
TGTGCCAGCAGCGCGGGGGACAGGGTCTCAGATACGCAGTATTTT
CASSAGDRVSDTQYF
>TRBJ2-5|.|TRBV7-2|TRBD2
TGTGCCAGCAGCGGCGGGACTAGCGGGAGAAGGAAGACCCAGTACTTC
CASSGGTSGRRKTQYF
>TRBJ2-2|few|TRBV7-9|TRBD1
TGTGCCAGCAGCTTCAGGGGGCAAAACACCGGGGAGCTGTTTTTT
CASSFRGQNTGELFF
>TRBJ2-2|few|TRBV29-1|TRBD1
TGCAGCGCCGGACAGGGGATCACCGGGGAGCTGTTTTTT
CSAGQGITGELFF
>TRBJ2-1|few|TRBV7-8|TRBD2
TGTGCCAGCAGCTTAGGTTTTTGGACGGGAGGACTAAACAATGAGCAGTTCTTC
CASSLGFWTGGLNNEQFF
>TRBJ2-7|.|TRBV20-1|TRBD2
TGCAGTGCTAGAGACGTATCCGGGAGGCTAAACGAGCAGTACTTC
CSARDVSGRLNEQYF
>TRBJ2-7|few|TRBV21-1|.
TGTGCCAGCAGCCCGGACGGGAGGAAGTCCTACGAGCAGTACTTC
CASSPDGRKSYEQYF
>TRBJ2-7|.|TRBV25-1|.
TGTGCCAGCAGTGGTCAGGGACTTAAAGGGTACGAGCAGTACTTC
CASSGQGLKGYEQYF
>TRBJ2-3|many|TRBV12-3/TRBV12-4|.
TGTGCCAGCAGTTTAGTTGGTAGCCGGGCTTCAGATACGCAGTATTTT
CASSLVGSRASDTQYF
>TRBJ2-3|few|TRBV12-3/TRBV12-4|.
TGTGCCAGCGCGGACAGCTTTAGCACAGATACGCAGTATTTT
CASADSFSTDTQYF
>TRBJ1-1|few|TRBV6-1|.
TGTGCCAGCAGTGAACGAGAGAACACTGAAGCTTTCTTT
CASSERENTEAFF
>TRBJ2-1|few|TRBV20-1|TRBD2
TGCAGTGCTTTCGGGACTAGCGGGATTAATGAGCAGTTCTTC
CSAFGTSGINEQFF
>TRBJ1-1|.|TRBV4-1|.
TGCGCCAGCAGCCAAGTTGGGCAGAGTAACGCTGAAGCTTTCTTT
CASSQVGQSNAEAFF
>TRBJ2-2|few|TRBV10-2|TRBD2
TGCGCCAGCAGACTAGCGAGGAACACCGGGGAGCTGTTTTTT
CASRLARNTGELFF
>TRBJ2-1|few|TRBV24-1|TRBD2
TGTGCCACCAGTGTAAGCGGGAGGATCTACAATGAGCAGTTCTTC
CATSVSGRIYNEQFF
>TRBJ2-1|few|TRBV28|TRBD2
TGTGCCAGCAGTCCTCCGGCTAGCGGGGAGTTCTTC
CASSPPASGEFF
>TRBJ2-5|.|TRBV25-1|.
TGTGCCAGCAGTGACCCACGTCGCCTAGTAGTGGAGACCCAGTACTTC
CASSDPRRLVVETQYF
>TRBJ2-1|many|TRBV28|.
TGTGCCAGCGTTCCACATAACAGGGCGGACAATGAGCAGTTCTTC
CASVPHNRADNEQFF
>TRBJ2-2|.|TRBV12-3/TRBV12-4|TRBD2
TGTGCCAGCAGTCTAGACTCCGGGACTAGGACCGGGGAGCTGTTTTTT
CASSLDSGTRTGELFF
>TRBJ2-5|.|TRBV27|.
TGTGCCAGCAGTTCTTTGCCACCAGAGACCCAGTACTTC
CASSSLPPETQYF
>TRBJ1-1|.|TRBV11-2|.
TGTGCCAGCAGCTTAGATCTGGGGGCGAGAACTGAAGCTTTCTTT
CASSLDLGARTEAFF
>TRBJ2-3|.|TRBV12-3/TRBV12-4|.
TGTGCCAGCACCAGACATTGGGGATCGGATACGCAGTATTTT
CASTRHWGSDTQYF
>TRBJ2-3|.|TRBV20-1|TRBD2
TGCAGTGCTAGATTACCCGGGACTAGCACGCAGTATTTT
CSARLPGTSTQYF